Below, one TCR beta chain is given with its context. This clone was counted between two and nine times. What antigen it recognizes has not been identified. One base away there is no much larger clone; base qualities are not given. The data derive from a study of metastatic and nonmetastatic thyroid tumors (dated by TCRdb to 2019 to 2021). Broadly, across the study: For patients with malignant and with benign thyroid disease, the researchers compared repertoires between peripheral blood samples and tumor or nodule tissue samples.

Broad study findings and their caveats: In both blood and tumor samples, malignant tumors were reported to have significantly higher TCR beta diversity than benign nodules.

The method behind the library was PCR. Data came from an Illumina HiSeq 4000. The TCR beta-chain CDR3 region of each patient was profiled by high-throughput sequencing. The authors' pipeline ran thus. Drawing on CDR3 differences between clinicopathological groups, the researchers built a classifier meant to tell apart patients with distant-metastatic papillary thyroid cancer. Repertoire diversity was assessed with the Shannon index, and tumor-blood repertoire similarity with the Morisita-Horn index. TCRdb cleaned the public reads at Q25 with fastp, built clones with MiXCR and kept in-frame beta chains. TCRdb's processing, not the authors', yielded these V and J calls. The sample contains some 19,000 clones, about 30% of them found a single time. The ten largest make up 20% to 25% of the sample. None of the patients had been given any treatment before thyroid surgery. Using T-cell receptor beta sequencing, the researchers looked back retrospectively at clinical samples from patients, gathered between about 2012 and 2019.

Sample: adjacent normal tissue. This receptor was identified in a female donor with papillary thyroid cancer or a benign thyroid nodule (not recorded which). Some clones in this sample may be carry-over from other donors' samples.

In nucleotides, the sequence is TGTGCCACCAGTGATTGGACTAGCGGCTACAATGAGCAGTTCTTC. Its translation reads: CATSDWTSGYNEQFF. This receptor chain uses TRBV24-1 and TRBJ2-1, with 10 central nucleotides matching TRBD2. According to the germline V gene, CDR1 reads KGHDR and CDR2 reads SFDVKD. Here V drops 2 bases and J drops 3 bases, and the junction holds 0 bases not matched to any gene. The CDR3 numbers 15 residues from cysteine through phenylalanine. Only the CDR3 portion is preserved as DNA: 45 bases, with reading frame beginning at the first base.